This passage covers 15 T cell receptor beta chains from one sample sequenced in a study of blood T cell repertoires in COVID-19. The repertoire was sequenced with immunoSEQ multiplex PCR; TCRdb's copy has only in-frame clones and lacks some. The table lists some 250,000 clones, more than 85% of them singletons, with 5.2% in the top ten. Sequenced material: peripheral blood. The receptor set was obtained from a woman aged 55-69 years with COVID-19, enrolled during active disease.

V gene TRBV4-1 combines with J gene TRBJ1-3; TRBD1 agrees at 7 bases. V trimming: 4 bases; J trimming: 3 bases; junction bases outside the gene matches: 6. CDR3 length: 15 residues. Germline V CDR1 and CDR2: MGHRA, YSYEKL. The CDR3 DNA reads TGCGCCAGCAGCCTCGCAGGGGGAGGTGGAAACACCATATATTTT. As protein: CASSLAGGGGNTIYF.

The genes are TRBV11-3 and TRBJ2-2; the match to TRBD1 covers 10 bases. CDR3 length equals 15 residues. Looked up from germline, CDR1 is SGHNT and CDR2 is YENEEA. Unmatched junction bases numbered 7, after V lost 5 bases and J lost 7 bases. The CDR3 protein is CASSQRQGAGGELFF. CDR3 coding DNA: TGTGCCAGCAGCCAACGACAGGGGGCTGGCGGGGAGCTGTTTTTT. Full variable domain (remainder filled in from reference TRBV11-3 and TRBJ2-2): EAGVVQSPRYKIIEKKQPVAFWCNPISGHNTLYWYLQNLGQGPELLIRYENEEAVDDSQLPKDRFSAERLKGVDSTLKIQPAELGDSAVYLCASSQRQGAGGELFFGEGSRLTVL.

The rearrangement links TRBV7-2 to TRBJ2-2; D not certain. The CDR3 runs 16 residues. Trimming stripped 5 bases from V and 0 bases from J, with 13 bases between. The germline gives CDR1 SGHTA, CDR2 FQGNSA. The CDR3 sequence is CASSLIGGANTGELFF. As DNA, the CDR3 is TGTGCCAGCAGCCTAATTGGTGGAGCGAACACCGGGGAGCTGTTTTTT. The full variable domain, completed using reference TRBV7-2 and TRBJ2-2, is GAGVSQSPSNKVTEKGKDVELRCDPISGHTALYWYRQSLGQGLEFLIYFQGNSAPDKSGLPSDRFSAERTGGSVSTLTIQRTQQEDSAVYLCASSLIGGANTGELFFGEGSRLTVL.

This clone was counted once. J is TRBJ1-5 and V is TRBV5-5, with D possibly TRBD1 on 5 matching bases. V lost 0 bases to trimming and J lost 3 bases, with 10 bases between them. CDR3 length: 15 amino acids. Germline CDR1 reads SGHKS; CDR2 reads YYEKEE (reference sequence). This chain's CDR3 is CASSLGQGYNQPQHF. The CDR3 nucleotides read TGTGCCAGCAGCTTGGGCCAGGGCTACAATCAGCCCCAGCATTTT.

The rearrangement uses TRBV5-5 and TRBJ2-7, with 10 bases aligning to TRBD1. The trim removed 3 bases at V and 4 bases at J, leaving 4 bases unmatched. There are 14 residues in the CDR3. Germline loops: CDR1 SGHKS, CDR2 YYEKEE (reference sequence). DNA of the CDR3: TGTGCCAGCAGCTCGGGGGACAGGGGTTACGAGCAGTACTTC. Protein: CASSSGDRGYEQYF.

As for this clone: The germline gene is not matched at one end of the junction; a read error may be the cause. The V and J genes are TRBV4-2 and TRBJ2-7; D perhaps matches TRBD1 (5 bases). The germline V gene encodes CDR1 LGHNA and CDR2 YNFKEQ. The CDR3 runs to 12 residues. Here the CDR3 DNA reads TGTGCCAGCAGCCAAGATGGGCCAGGGTTGGACTTC. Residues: CASSQDGPGLDF.

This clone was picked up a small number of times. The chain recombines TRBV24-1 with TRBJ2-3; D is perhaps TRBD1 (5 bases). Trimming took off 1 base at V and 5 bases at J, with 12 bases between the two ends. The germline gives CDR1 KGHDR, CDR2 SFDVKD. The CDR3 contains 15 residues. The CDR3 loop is CATSDFGAGRDTQYF. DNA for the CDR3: TGTGCCACCAGTGATTTTGGGGCAGGTAGAGATACGCAGTATTTT.

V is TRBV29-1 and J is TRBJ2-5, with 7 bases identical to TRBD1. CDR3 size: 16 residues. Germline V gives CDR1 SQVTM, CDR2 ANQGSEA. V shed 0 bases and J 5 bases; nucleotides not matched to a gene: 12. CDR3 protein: CSVEDPSKGAQETQYF. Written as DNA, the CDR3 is TGCAGCGTTGAAGATCCTTCGAAGGGGGCCCAGGAGACCCAGTACTTC.

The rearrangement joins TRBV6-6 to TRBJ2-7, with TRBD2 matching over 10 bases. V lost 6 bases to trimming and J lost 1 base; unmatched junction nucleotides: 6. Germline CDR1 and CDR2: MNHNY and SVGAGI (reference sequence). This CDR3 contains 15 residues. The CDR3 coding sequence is TGTGCCAGCAGCCGCAAGCGGGAGGGATCCTACGAGCAGTACTTC. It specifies CASSRKREGSYEQYF.

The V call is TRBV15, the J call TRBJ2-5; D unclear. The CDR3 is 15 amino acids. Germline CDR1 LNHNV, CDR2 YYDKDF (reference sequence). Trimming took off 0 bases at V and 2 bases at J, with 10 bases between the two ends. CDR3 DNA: TGTGCCACCAGCAGAGATCGACACCCACAAGAGACCCAGTACTTC. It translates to CATSRDRHPQETQYF.

In DNA, the CDR3 is TGCAGCGTCCTCCGAGGGGGGCTAGCGGGAGCGGGGGAGCAGTACTTC. Its protein product is CSVLRGGLAGAGEQYF. The gene calls are TRBV29-1 and TRBJ2-7; 10 bases line up with TRBD2. Germline CDR1 and CDR2: SQVTM and ANQGSEA. The length of the CDR3 is 16 residues. V lost 6 bases, J lost 7 bases, and 18 bases stayed unmatched.

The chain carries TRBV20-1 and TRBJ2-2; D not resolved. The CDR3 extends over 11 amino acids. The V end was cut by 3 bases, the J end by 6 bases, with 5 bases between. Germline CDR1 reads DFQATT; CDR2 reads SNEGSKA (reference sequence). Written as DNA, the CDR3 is TGCAGTGCTAGGCGAGCCGGGGAGCTGTTTTTT. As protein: CSARRAGELFF.

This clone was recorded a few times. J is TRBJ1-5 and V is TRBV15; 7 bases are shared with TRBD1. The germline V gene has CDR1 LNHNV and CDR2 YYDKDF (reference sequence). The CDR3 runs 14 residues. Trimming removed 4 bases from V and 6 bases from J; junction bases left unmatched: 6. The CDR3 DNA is TGTGCCACCAGCAATGACAGGGTCCGTCAGCCCCAGCATTTT. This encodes CATSNDRVRQPQHF.

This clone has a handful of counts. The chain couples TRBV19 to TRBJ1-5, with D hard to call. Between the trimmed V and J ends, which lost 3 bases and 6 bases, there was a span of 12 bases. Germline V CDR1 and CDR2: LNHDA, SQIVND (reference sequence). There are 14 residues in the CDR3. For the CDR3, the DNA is TGTGCCAGTAGTATTCCGGGGAGCGGTCAGCCCCAGCATTTT. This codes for CASSIPGSGQPQHF.

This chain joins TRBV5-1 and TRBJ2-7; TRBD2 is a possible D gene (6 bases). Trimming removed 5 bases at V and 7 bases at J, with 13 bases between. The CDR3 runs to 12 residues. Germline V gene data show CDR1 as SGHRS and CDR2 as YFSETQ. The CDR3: CASRRRAGEQYF. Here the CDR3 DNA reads TGCGCCAGCAGAAGGCGGGCGGGGGAGCAGTACTTC.